The table lists the clone carrying this TCR beta chain with a few counts. Sequencing used immunoSEQ multiplex PCR; TCRdb keeps in-frame clones, though not all of them. The sample includes roughly 78,000 clones, approximately 86% of them seen just once. This specimen belongs to a study of blood T cell repertoires in COVID-19. Turning to the study itself: T cells, B-cell-depleted T cells, or PBMCs provided the cDNA or gDNA that served as material.

Material: peripheral blood. The source of this sequence is a woman aged 60-75 years with acute or convalescent COVID-19.

For the CDR3, the DNA is TGTGCCAGCTCACCAGGGCTAGCGGTCAGCTCCTACAATGAGCAGTTCTTC. Translation: CASSPGLAVSSYNEQFF. The rearrangement links TRBV18 to TRBJ2-1; 7 nucleotides line up with TRBD2. After removal of 2 bases from V and 0 bases from J, the junction contained 7 bases not matched to a gene. Germline CDR1 and CDR2: KGHSH and LQKENI. This CDR3 contains 17 residues. Looking up the rest from reference TRBV18 and TRBJ2-1 gives the full variable domain: NAGVMQNPRHLVRRRGQEARLRCSPMKGHSHVYWYRQLPEEGLKFMVYLQKENIIDESGMPKERFSAEFPKEGPSILRIQQVVRGDSAAYFCASSPGLAVSSYNEQFFGPGTRLTVL.